Presented here are 17 T cell receptor beta chains from one specimen sequenced in a study of cytomegalovirus exposure and HLA in healthy donors. The PCR made use of 60 Vbeta and 13 Jbeta primers. Clones were read by immunoSEQ multiplex PCR, and TCRdb kept only the in-frame ones, dropping some. The sample yields about 190,000 clones, 70% to 75% seen once. Sequencing was performed on PBMCs. These receptors were collected from a man younger than 40 in good health and CMV-seropositive.

V gene TRBV15 combines with J gene TRBJ2-1; D is possibly TRBD2 (6 bases). The CDR3 runs to 13 residues. Germline CDR1 and CDR2: LNHNV and YYDKDF (reference sequence). The germline V and J ends were trimmed by 5 bases and 8 bases, with 13 bases remaining between them. The CDR3 loop reads CATSLNPGDEQFF. The CDR3 DNA is TGTGCCACCAGCCTAAACCCGGGGGATGAGCAGTTCTTC. The variable domain in full, completed from reference TRBV15 and TRBJ2-1, reads DAMVIQNPRYQVTQFGKPVTLSCSQTLNHNVMYWYQQKSSQAPKLLFHYYDKDFNNEADTPDNFQSRRPNTSFCFLDIRSPGLGDTAMYLCATSLNPGDEQFFGPGTRLTVL.

The CDR3 sequence is CASSPLGVPARVGEQYF. In DNA, the CDR3 is TGTGCCAGCAGCCCATTAGGAGTCCCAGCCAGGGTCGGCGAGCAGTACTTC. This chain links TRBV7-2 with TRBJ2-7, with D perhaps matching TRBD1 (5 bases). The CDR3 has 17 amino acids. V was pared by 5 bases and J by 6 bases, with 26 bases between. CDR1 and CDR2 (germline): SGHTA, FQGNSA.

The chain carries TRBV6-1 and TRBJ1-1; D ambiguous. V was pared by 2 bases and J by 4 bases, with 11 bases between. The CDR3 consists of 14 residues. Germline V gene sequence: CDR1 MNHNS, CDR2 SASEGT. CDR3 sequence: CASSEMAGFTEAFF. CDR3 in DNA: TGTGCCAGCAGTGAAATGGCGGGGTTCACTGAAGCTTTCTTT.

V gene TRBV27 combines with J gene TRBJ1-1, with a possible D match to TRBD1 (5 bases). The CDR3 is 15 residues long. Germline CDR1 and CDR2: MNHEY and SMNVEV (reference sequence). The V and J ends lost 2 bases and 1 base respectively, with 11 bases between them. This chain's CDR3 is CASSLGAEKNTEAFF. The CDR3 DNA reads TGTGCCAGCAGTTTAGGGGCAGAGAAGAACACTGAAGCTTTCTTT.

The chain has TRBV28 and TRBJ2-7, with 7 bases aligning to TRBD2. Germline V gene data show CDR1 as MDHEN and CDR2 as SYDVKM. The V segment lost 8 bases and the J segment 2 bases; nucleotides outside the gene matches: 9. The CDR3 length is 14 residues. CDR3 DNA: TGTGCCAGCGGCTCGGGGGGACTAACCTACGAGCAGTACTTC. Residues: CASGSGGLTYEQYF.

The chain joins TRBV19 to TRBJ1-4, with 7 nucleotides matching TRBD1. Unmatched junction bases numbered 3, after V lost 5 bases and J lost 0 bases. CDR1 and CDR2 from the germline V gene are LNHDA and SQIVND (reference sequence). There are 15 residues in the CDR3. CDR3 sequence reads: CASSDGTATNEKLFF. CDR3 DNA: TGTGCCAGTAGTGATGGGACAGCAACTAATGAAAAACTGTTTTTT.

V usage is TRBV14 and J usage is TRBJ2-3; TRBD2 is a possible D gene (6 bases). In germline, CDR1 is SGHDN, CDR2 FVKESK. The CDR3 contains 15 residues. The germline V and J ends were trimmed by 1 base and 3 bases, with 11 bases remaining between them. This chain's CDR3 is CASSQAGGTTDTQYF. The CDR3, as DNA: TGTGCCAGCAGCCAAGCCGGGGGAACGACAGATACGCAGTATTTT. The whole variable domain, remainder taken from reference TRBV14 and TRBJ2-3, is EAGVTQFPSHSVIEKGQTVTLRCDPISGHDNLYWYRRVMGKEIKFLLHFVKESKQDESGMPNNRFLAERTGGTYSTLKVQPAELEDSGVYFCASSQAGGTTDTQYFGPGTRLTVL.

This rearrangement joins TRBV4-1 to TRBJ2-3; perhaps TRBD2 as D (6 bases). The V gene lost 3 bases and the J gene lost 5 bases, with 15 bases spanning the gap. Germline V gene data show CDR1 as MGHRA and CDR2 as YSYEKL. This CDR3 has 15 amino acids. The CDR3 loop is CASSQKALAGDTQYF. CDR3 nucleotide sequence: TGCGCCAGCAGCCAGAAGGCACTAGCTGGAGATACGCAGTATTTT.

V usage is TRBV10-2 and J usage is TRBJ2-7; 11 bases fit TRBD2. V gave up 7 bases and J gave up 2 bases; unmatched junction bases: 1. The CDR3 sequence is 13 residues long. Looked up from germline, CDR1 is WSHSY and CDR2 is SAAADI. The CDR3 spells CASTSGGTYEQYF. CDR3 coding DNA: TGCGCCAGCACTAGCGGGGGGACCTACGAGCAGTACTTC.

V is TRBV27 and J is TRBJ2-2; 13 bases fit TRBD2. The germline gives CDR1 MNHEY, CDR2 SMNVEV (reference sequence). V was pared by 5 bases and J by 4 bases, with 10 bases of the junction left unmatched. This CDR3 has 18 amino acids. This chain's CDR3 is CASSPGRRLAGGTGELFF. CDR3 in DNA: TGTGCCAGCAGTCCAGGGAGGAGACTAGCGGGAGGCACCGGGGAGCTGTTTTTT.

Only a few counts were recorded for this clone. J is TRBJ2-5 and V is TRBV13; D possibly corresponds to TRBD2 (5 bases). Germline V lookup: CDR1 PRHDT, CDR2 FYEKMQ (reference sequence). V lost 1 base, J lost 5 bases, and 11 bases lay in between. The CDR3 length is 14 residues. The DNA of the CDR3 is TGTGCCAGCAGCTTAGCGGTGGAGGTTGAGACCCAGTACTTC. Protein: CASSLAVEVETQYF.

V gene TRBV5-6 combines with J gene TRBJ2-7; possibly TRBD2 for D (6 bases). The V and J ends lost 1 base and 3 bases respectively, with 14 bases between them. There are 15 residues in the CDR3. CDR1 and CDR2 (germline): SGHDT, YYEEEE. The CDR3 sequence: CASSLLTGVGYEQYF. The CDR3 DNA sequence: TGTGCCAGCAGCTTGTTGACGGGAGTCGGCTACGAGCAGTACTTC. The full variable domain, in which reference TRBV5-6 and TRBJ2-7 provide the parts outside the CDR3, is DAGVTQSPTHLIKTRGQQVTLRCSPKSGHDTVSWYQQALGQGPQFIFQYYEEEERQRGNFPDRFSGHQFPNYSSELNVNALLLGDSALYLCASSLLTGVGYEQYFGPGTRLTVT.

This CDR3 is CASSPRTLAGGGYEQYF. The CDR3 DNA sequence: TGTGCCAGCAGCCCCAGGACACTAGCGGGTGGGGGCTACGAGCAGTACTTC. This sequence joins TRBV7-9 and TRBJ2-7; 9 nucleotides agree with TRBD2. The V gene end was trimmed by 5 bases and the J gene end by 3 bases; junction bases not matched to a gene: 14. This CDR3 has 17 amino acids. Germline CDR1 reads SEHNR; CDR2 reads FQNEAQ (reference sequence).

V gene TRBV18 combines with J gene TRBJ2-1; D remains unclear. The CDR3 extends over 13 amino acids. V was pared by 0 bases and J by 7 bases, with 7 bases between. Germline values: CDR1 KGHSH, CDR2 LQKENI. The CDR3 loop reads CASSPPSLNEQFF. Written as DNA, the CDR3 is TGTGCCAGCTCACCACCGTCACTAAATGAGCAGTTCTTC.

V usage is TRBV10-3 and J usage is TRBJ1-3; 7 positions match TRBD1. Unmatched junction bases numbered 6, after V lost 10 bases and J lost 3 bases. Germline lookup yields CDR1 ENHRY and CDR2 SYGVKD. The CDR3 length is 13 residues. In DNA, the CDR3 is TGTGCCACGCAGGGGGTAGGTGGAAACACCATATATTTT. This encodes CATQGVGGNTIYF.

This sequence joins TRBV29-1 and TRBJ1-4; D is unresolved. CDR1 is SQVTM, CDR2 ANQGSEA, per germline. With 4 bases removed from V and 3 bases from J, the gap between germline ends came to 12 bases. CDR3 size: 14 residues. Here the CDR3 reads CSVVGYGANEKLFF. The CDR3 region has the DNA TGCAGCGTTGTCGGGTATGGAGCTAATGAAAAACTGTTTTTT. Filled out from reference TRBV29-1 and TRBJ1-4, the complete variable domain reads SAVISQKPSRDICQRGTSLTIQCQVDSQVTMMFWYRQQPGQSLTLIATANQGSEATYESGFVIDKFPISRPNLTFSTLTVSNMSPEDSSIYLCSVVGYGANEKLFFGSGTQLSVL.

This chain uses TRBV28 with TRBJ2-4; 8 bases are shared with TRBD2. Per germline, CDR1 MDHEN and CDR2 SYDVKM. The CDR3 runs 14 residues. With V trimmed by 5 bases and J by 6 bases, 6 bases remained unmatched. The CDR3 nucleotides are TGTGCCAGCAGTCCCCCGGGGGGGGGAAACATTCAGTACTTC. Translated, it gives CASSPPGGGNIQYF.